Listed here are 25 T cell receptor beta chains from one sample, sequenced in a study of response to subunit inactivated influenza vaccine. A single record per CDR3 protein comes from TCRdb applying MiXCR to the RT-PCR reads. The table includes some 570,000 distinct CDR3 sequences, 11% detected once. These same data were also listed under a study on T cells expressing NK-cell markers. That work adds: 5'RACE template switching with UMIs generated TCR beta cDNA.

The material sequenced was PBMCs from blood, taken on the day of vaccination. The receptor source for this set is a man aged 45-65 years who received an inactivated influenza vaccine.

Only a few counts were recorded for this clonotype. The chain links TRBV4-3 to TRBJ2-3; D gene unclear. There are 15 residues in the CDR3. Trimming took off 0 bases at V and 4 bases at J, with 11 bases between the two ends. The V gene's germline CDR1 is LGHNA and CDR2 YSLEER. CDR3 sequence reads: CASSQDNIGPDTQYF. DNA of the CDR3: TGCGCCAGCAGCCAAGATAATATAGGACCAGATACGCAGTATTTT.

This clonotype was seen many times. The chain couples TRBV24-1 to TRBJ2-2; a weak D match, TRBD1 (5 bases). Germline lookup yields CDR1 KGHDR and CDR2 SFDVKD. The ends were cut back, 7 bases at V and 6 bases at J, with 8 bases in the middle. The CDR3 consists of 12 residues. This CDR3 is CATSRDPGELFF. CDR3 nucleotides: TGTGCCACCAGCAGGGATCCCGGGGAGCTGTTTTTT.

A word on this clonotype: One end of the junction varies from germline; a read error may be responsible. V and J are TRBV28 and TRBJ2-2, with TRBD2 matching 9 bases. The CDR3 spans 20 residues. Germline V lookup: CDR1 MDHEN, CDR2 SYDVKM. CDR3 loop: CASSLLQGGSLAGNTGELLF. The CDR3 DNA is TGTGCCAGCAGTTTATTGCAGGGAGGCTCCCTAGCGGGGAACACCGGGGAGCTGCTTTTT.

This clonotype appeared a few times. V gene TRBV6-1 combines with J gene TRBJ2-2; D gene ambiguous. V gave up 2 bases and J gave up 5 bases, with 6 bases separating them. In germline, CDR1 is MNHNS, CDR2 SASEGT. This CDR3 has 13 residues. The DNA for the CDR3 is TGTGCCAGCAGTGAACGTAAAACCGGGGAGCTGTTTTTT. Protein sequence: CASSERKTGELFF.

This clonotype was detected only a few times. The chain carries TRBV24-1 and TRBJ2-5; TRBD1 matches at 7 bases. The trim removed 10 bases at V and 1 base at J, leaving 8 bases unmatched. CDR3 length: 14 residues. The germline V gene has CDR1 KGHDR and CDR2 SFDVKD. DNA for the CDR3: TGTGCCACGTCGCCCCGGGACAGCCAAGAGACCCAGTACTTC. Translated, it gives CATSPRDSQETQYF.

This chain connects TRBV5-1 to TRBJ2-7; maybe TRBD2 (6 bases). V shed 0 bases and J shed 6 bases, with 16 bases lying between them. Germline CDR1 SGHRS, CDR2 YFSETQ. The CDR3 totals 15 residues. Written as DNA, the CDR3 is TGCGCCAGCAGCTTGGCCCTTGTCGGCGGGGTCGAGCAGTACTTC. Amino acid sequence: CASSLALVGGVEQYF. Full variable domain (remainder filled in from reference TRBV5-1 and TRBJ2-7): KAGVTQTPRYLIKTRGQQVTLSCSPISGHRSVSWYQQTPGQGLQFLFEYFSETQRNKGNFPGRFSGRQFSNSRSEMNVSTLELGDSALYLCASSLALVGGVEQYFGPGTRLTVT.

V is TRBV29-1 and J is TRBJ2-7; the match to TRBD1 covers 7 bases. Germline V gives CDR1 SQVTM, CDR2 ANQGSEA. V lost 6 bases, J lost 2 bases, and 4 bases stayed unmatched. The length of the CDR3 is 12 residues. The CDR3 reads CSVRDSTYEQYF. Written as DNA, the CDR3 is TGCAGCGTCCGGGACAGTACCTACGAGCAGTACTTC.

In its sample, this clonotype was seen a few times. The J gene is TRBJ1-1, the V gene TRBV10-3; 8 nucleotides line up with TRBD1. The CDR3 totals 15 residues. Looked up from germline, CDR1 is ENHRY and CDR2 is SYGVKD. Trimming cost V 2 bases and J 7 bases; bases outside gene matches: 9. For the CDR3, the DNA is TGTGCCATCAGTGAGGGCAGGGGGCCTTCGGATGAAGCTTTCTTT. This gives the protein CAISEGRGPSDEAFF.

The V call is TRBV18, the J call TRBJ1-6; 7 bases are shared with TRBD1. Trimming cost V 6 bases and J 6 bases; bases outside gene matches: 5. There are 14 residues in the CDR3. Germline V gives CDR1 KGHSH, CDR2 LQKENI. The CDR3 reads CASSRTGFNSPLHF. Here the CDR3 DNA reads TGTGCCAGCTCGCGGACAGGCTTTAATTCACCCCTCCACTTT.

This clonotype was counted at least ten times. The genes are TRBV12-3 or TRBV12-4 and TRBJ2-7; TRBD1 matches 8 bases. This CDR3 has 15 residues. Germline trimming cut 6 bases from V and 2 bases from J; bases unmatched to any gene: 9. CDR3 loop: CASRGTGKFPYEQYF. In nucleotides, the CDR3 is TGTGCCAGCAGGGGGACAGGCAAATTTCCCTACGAGCAGTACTTC.

This clonotype has a handful of counts. The genes are TRBV6-6 and TRBJ2-7; tentative D call: TRBD1 (5 bases). Trimming took off 6 bases at V and 1 base at J, with 7 bases between the two ends. CDR3 size: 12 residues. Per the germline V gene, CDR1 is MNHNY and CDR2 is SVGAGI (reference sequence). In DNA, the CDR3 is TGTGCCAGCAGGGGGCTGTCCTACGAGCAGTACTTC. Its protein product is CASRGLSYEQYF.

This clonotype has a handful of counts. V usage is TRBV20-1 and J usage is TRBJ1-2; TRBD1 matches 12 bases. The J segment lost 7 bases and the V segment lost 5 bases, leaving 5 bases of the junction unmatched. This CDR3 contains 13 residues. Germline V gives CDR1 DFQATT, CDR2 SNEGSKA (reference sequence). CDR3 amino acids: CSAPGTGGFGYTF. CDR3 in DNA: TGCAGTGCTCCCGGGACAGGGGGCTTTGGCTACACCTTC.

A few counts support this clonotype. This sequence joins TRBV12-3 or TRBV12-4 and TRBJ2-7; D call uncertain. Deletions cut 2 bases from V and 9 bases from J, with 14 bases between. The CDR3 length is 13 residues. The CDR3 loop is CASSLRLVSGQYF. The CDR3 nucleotides read TGTGCCAGCAGTTTAAGGCTAGTGTCGGGGCAGTACTTC.

This clonotype was detected a few times. The genes are TRBV12-3 or TRBV12-4 and TRBJ1-5; 9 bases agree with TRBD1. This CDR3 contains 17 residues. J was trimmed by 4 bases and V by 5 bases; bases with no gene match: 12. The CDR3 region has the DNA TGTGCCAGCAGTAAATCCGGGACAGGGAGTTGGAATCAGCCCCAGCATTTT. Its translation is CASSKSGTGSWNQPQHF.

The J gene is TRBJ1-6, the V gene TRBV2; no firm D call. The CDR3 sequence is 13 residues long. Germline V gene lookup returns CDR1 SNHLY and CDR2 FYNNEI. The V gene lost 7 bases and the J gene lost 7 bases, with 11 bases spanning the gap. CDR3 sequence: CASKVSGNSPLHF. The CDR3 nucleotides read TGTGCCAGCAAAGTGTCGGGAAATTCACCCCTCCACTTT. Full variable domain (rest looked up from reference TRBV2 and TRBJ1-6): EPEVTQTPSHQVTQMGQEVILRCVPISNHLYFYWYRQILGQKVEFLVSFYNNEISEKSEIFDDQFSVERPDGSNFTLKIRSTKLEDSAMYFCASKVSGNSPLHFGNGTRLTVT.

This clonotype was recorded at least ten times. CDR3 DNA: TGTGCCAGCAGTTTTAAGGAACCTGGCACTGAAGCTTTCTTT. This gives the protein CASSFKEPGTEAFF. V and J are TRBV12-3 or TRBV12-4 and TRBJ1-1; D is uncertain. The CDR3 runs to 14 residues. V was pared by 3 bases and J by 4 bases, with 12 bases between.

The CDR3 reads CASRLSSGRGYEQYF. In DNA, the CDR3 is TGCGCCAGCAGACTCTCTAGCGGGAGAGGATACGAGCAGTACTTC. The chain carries TRBV5-1 and TRBJ2-7, with 10 bases fitting TRBD2. Germline V lookup: CDR1 SGHRS, CDR2 YFSETQ. V was pared by 5 bases and J by 4 bases, with 9 bases of the junction left unmatched. This CDR3 has 15 residues.

The genes are TRBV20-1 and TRBJ1-4, with unresolved D. The CDR3 has 14 residues. CDR1 is DFQATT, CDR2 SNEGSKA, per germline (reference sequence). V dropped 5 bases and J dropped 3 bases, with 13 bases sitting between them. CDR3 residues: CSAGPEYSNEKLFF. The CDR3 region has the DNA TGCAGTGCTGGTCCTGAGTACTCTAATGAAAAACTGTTTTTT.

The gene calls are TRBV27 and TRBJ1-1, with 7 bases fitting TRBD1. With 6 bases clipped from V and 7 bases from J, the junction kept 11 bases outside the gene matches. CDR1 and CDR2 from the germline V gene are MNHEY and SMNVEV (reference sequence). The length of the CDR3 is 14 residues. CDR3 sequence reads: CASSFYAGTVEAFF. CDR3 nucleotide sequence: TGTGCCAGCAGCTTCTACGCCGGGACAGTTGAAGCTTTCTTT.

The gene calls are TRBV5-1 and TRBJ2-3; the D is unclear. From germline, CDR1 is SGHRS and CDR2 YFSETQ. This CDR3 region has 13 residues. V dropped 0 bases and J dropped 4 bases, with 6 bases sitting between them. The CDR3 protein is CASSLDSSDTQYF. For the CDR3, the DNA is TGCGCCAGCAGCTTGGACAGCTCAGATACGCAGTATTTT.

The chain carries TRBV20-1 and TRBJ2-7, with TRBD2 matching 10 bases. After removal of 1 base from V and 4 bases from J, the junction contained 4 bases not matched to a gene. The V gene's germline CDR1 is DFQATT and CDR2 SNEGSKA (reference sequence). The CDR3 consists of 14 residues. The chain's CDR3 is CSARGAGGPYEQYF. As DNA, the CDR3 is TGCAGTGCTAGAGGAGCGGGAGGGCCTTACGAGCAGTACTTC.

The V call is TRBV28, the J call TRBJ2-3; D is unclear. The CDR3 runs to 14 residues. V dropped 5 bases and J dropped 2 bases, with 11 bases sitting between them. Per the germline V gene, CDR1 is MDHEN and CDR2 is SYDVKM. Here the CDR3 DNA reads TGTGCCAGCAGTGAACCACCATACACAGATACGCAGTATTTT. It encodes CASSEPPYTDTQYF.

There are many counts of this clonotype. This chain connects TRBV4-2 to TRBJ2-7; D gene uncertain. The length of the CDR3 is 13 residues. V lost 2 bases and J lost 3, with 8 bases in between. Germline lookup yields CDR1 LGHNA and CDR2 YNFKEQ. In nucleotides, the CDR3 is TGTGCCAGCAGCCAATTCCTGAACTACGAGCAGTACTTC. It yields the protein CASSQFLNYEQYF.

The V gene is TRBV6-1, the J gene TRBJ2-3, with 9 nucleotides matching TRBD1. Germline values: CDR1 MNHNS, CDR2 SASEGT. Losses at the gene ends were 4 bases for V and 4 bases for J; bases not matched to a gene: 9. The CDR3 is 16 amino acids. CDR3 nucleotides: TGTGCCAGCAGTGGCAGACAGGGGGTCTCATCAGATACGCAGTATTTT. Translation: CASSGRQGVSSDTQYF.

V and J are TRBV27 and TRBJ1-1, with 11 bases identical to TRBD1. Trimming cost V 6 bases and J 10 bases; bases outside gene matches: 16. The CDR3 covers 16 residues. CDR1 is MNHEY and CDR2 is SMNVEV in the germline V gene (reference sequence). Written as DNA, the CDR3 is TGTGCCAGCAGCCGAATAGGGACAGGGGGGCTAGTCGGAGCTTTCTTT. It codes for CASSRIGTGGLVGAFF.